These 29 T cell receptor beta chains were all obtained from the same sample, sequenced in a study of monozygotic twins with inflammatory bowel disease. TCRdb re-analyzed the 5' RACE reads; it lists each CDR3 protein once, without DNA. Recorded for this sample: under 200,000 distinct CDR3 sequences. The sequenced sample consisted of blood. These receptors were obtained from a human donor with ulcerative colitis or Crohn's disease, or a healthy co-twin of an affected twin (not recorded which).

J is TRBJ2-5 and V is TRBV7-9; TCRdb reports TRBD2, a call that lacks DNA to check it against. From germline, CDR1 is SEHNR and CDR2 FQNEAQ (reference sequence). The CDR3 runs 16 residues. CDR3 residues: CASSLARASGQETQYF.

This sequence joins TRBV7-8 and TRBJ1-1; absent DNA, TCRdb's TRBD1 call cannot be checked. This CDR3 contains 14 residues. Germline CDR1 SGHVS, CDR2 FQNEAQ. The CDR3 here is CASSLGQRDTEAFF.

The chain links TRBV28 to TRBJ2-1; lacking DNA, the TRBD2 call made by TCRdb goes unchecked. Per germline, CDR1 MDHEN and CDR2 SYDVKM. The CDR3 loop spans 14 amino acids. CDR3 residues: CASSFRTRDNEQFF.

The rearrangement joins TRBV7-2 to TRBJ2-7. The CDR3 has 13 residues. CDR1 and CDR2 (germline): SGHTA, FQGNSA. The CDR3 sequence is CASSLGRDYEQYF.

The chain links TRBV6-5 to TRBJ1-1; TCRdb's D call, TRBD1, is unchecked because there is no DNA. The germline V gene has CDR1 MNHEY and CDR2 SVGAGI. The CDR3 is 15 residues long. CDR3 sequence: CASSLGGQMNTEAFF.

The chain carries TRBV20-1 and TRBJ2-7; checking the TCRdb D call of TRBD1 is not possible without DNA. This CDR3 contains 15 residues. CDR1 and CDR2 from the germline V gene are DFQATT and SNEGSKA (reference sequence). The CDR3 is CSATDYQTGSYEQYF.

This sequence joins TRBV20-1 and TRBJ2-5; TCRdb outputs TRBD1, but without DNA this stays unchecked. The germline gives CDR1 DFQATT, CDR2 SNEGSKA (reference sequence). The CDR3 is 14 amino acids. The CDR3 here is CSAPAHGIKETQYF.

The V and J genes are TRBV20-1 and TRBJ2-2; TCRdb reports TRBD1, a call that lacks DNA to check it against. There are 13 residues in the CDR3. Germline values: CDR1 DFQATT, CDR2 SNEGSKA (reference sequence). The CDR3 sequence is CSARDRGAGELFF.

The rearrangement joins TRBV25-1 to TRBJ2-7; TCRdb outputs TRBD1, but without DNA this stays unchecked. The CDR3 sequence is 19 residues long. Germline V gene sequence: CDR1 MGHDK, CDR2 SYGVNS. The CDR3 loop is CASSEYRVSRVPTDDEQYF.

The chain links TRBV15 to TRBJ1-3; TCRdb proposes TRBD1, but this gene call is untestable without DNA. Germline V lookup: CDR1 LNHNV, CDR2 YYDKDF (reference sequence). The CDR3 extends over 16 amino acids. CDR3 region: CATSRETVISGNTIYF.

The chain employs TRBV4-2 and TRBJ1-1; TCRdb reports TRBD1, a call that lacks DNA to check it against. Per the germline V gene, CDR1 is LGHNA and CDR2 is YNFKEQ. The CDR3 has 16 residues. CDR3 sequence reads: CASSQAGGPMNTEAFF.

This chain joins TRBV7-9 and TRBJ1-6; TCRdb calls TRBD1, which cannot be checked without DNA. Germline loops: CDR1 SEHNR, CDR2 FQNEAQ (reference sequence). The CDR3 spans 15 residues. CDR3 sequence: CASSSWTGTNSPLHF.

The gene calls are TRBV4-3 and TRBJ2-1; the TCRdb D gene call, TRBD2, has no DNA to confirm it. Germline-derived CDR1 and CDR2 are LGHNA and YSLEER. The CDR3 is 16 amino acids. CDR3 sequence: CASSQGAGGPSNEQFF.

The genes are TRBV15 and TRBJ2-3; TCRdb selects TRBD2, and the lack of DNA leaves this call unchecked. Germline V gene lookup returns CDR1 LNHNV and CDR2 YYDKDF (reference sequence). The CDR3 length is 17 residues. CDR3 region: CATSRPLLAGSTDTQYF.

The chain's CDR3 is CASSQAQGILPSSTDTQYF. The chain joins TRBV4-2 to TRBJ2-3; TCRdb selects TRBD1, and the lack of DNA leaves this call unchecked. CDR3 length: 19 amino acids. Germline lookup yields CDR1 LGHNA and CDR2 YNFKEQ.

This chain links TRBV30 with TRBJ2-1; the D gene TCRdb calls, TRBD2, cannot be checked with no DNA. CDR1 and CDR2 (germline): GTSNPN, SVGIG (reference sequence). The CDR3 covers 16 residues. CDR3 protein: CAWSGEGTSGYNEQFF.

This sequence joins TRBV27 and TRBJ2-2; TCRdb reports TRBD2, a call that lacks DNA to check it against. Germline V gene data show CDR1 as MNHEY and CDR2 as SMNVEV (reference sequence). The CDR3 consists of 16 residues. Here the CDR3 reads CASSFTSGSVAGELFF.

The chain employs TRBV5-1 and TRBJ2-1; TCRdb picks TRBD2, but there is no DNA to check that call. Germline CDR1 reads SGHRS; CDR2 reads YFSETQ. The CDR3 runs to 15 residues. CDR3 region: CASSFEGPSYNEQFF.

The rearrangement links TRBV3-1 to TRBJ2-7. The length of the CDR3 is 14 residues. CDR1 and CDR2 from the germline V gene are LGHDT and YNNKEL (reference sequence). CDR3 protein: CASSRRTENYEQYF.

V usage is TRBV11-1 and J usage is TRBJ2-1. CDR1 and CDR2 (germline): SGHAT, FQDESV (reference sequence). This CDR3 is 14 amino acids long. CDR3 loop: CASSLIRLEHEQFF.

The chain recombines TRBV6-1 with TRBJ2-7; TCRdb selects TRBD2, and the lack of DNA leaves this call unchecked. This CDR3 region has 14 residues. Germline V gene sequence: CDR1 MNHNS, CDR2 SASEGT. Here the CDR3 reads CASSIAGLSYEQYF.

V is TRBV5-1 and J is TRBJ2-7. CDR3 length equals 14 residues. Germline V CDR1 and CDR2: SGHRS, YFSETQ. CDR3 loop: CASSLDREIYEQYF.

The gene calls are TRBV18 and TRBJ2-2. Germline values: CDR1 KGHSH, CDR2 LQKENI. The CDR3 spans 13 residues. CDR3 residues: CASSPWDTGELFF.

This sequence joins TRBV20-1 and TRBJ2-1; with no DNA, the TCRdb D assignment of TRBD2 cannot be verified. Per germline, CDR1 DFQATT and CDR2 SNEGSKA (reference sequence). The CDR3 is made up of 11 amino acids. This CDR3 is CSARRVNEQFF.

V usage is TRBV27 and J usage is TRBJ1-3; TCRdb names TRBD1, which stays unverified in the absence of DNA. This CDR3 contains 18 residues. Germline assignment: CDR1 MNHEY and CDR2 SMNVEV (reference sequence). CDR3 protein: CASSRTGTDIAAGNTIYF.

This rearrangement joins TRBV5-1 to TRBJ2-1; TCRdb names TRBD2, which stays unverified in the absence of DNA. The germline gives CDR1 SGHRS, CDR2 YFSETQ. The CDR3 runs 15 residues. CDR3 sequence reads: CASSLGLAGFNEQFF.

CDR3: CASSEDGESEAFF. The chain has TRBV6-1 and TRBJ1-1. The CDR3 runs to 13 residues. In germline, CDR1 is MNHNS, CDR2 SASEGT.

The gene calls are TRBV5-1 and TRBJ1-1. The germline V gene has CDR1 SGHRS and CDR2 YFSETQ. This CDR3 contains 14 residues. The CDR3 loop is CASSLDEGITEAFF.

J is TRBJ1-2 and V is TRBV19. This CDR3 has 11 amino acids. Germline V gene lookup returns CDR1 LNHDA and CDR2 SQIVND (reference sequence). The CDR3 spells CASSKNYGYTF.